Listed below are T cell receptor beta chains from one sample, sequenced in a study of molecular identifiers for immune sequencing clone quantification. TCRdb re-analysed the PCR reads in MiXCR, keeping a single row per CDR3 protein. This repertoire shows about 65,000 distinct CDR3 sequences, about a fifth found once; its top ten account for 1.5% to 1.9%. Specimen: naive CD8+ T cells from blood, with Jurkat cell RNA spiked in. These TCRs come from a human donor in good health. Some libraries in this study had Jurkat cell RNA spiked in. The CDR3 runs from the conserved cysteine through the conserved F or W. The D gene is left open where the match is weak. Not all rows give a size; the values are once, few, many and, for expanded clones, a class.

NA,TRBJ2-5,many,TRBV18,CASSPSSIRVQETQYF,TGTGCCAGCTCACCCTCGTCCATCCGGGTCCAAGAGACCCAGTACTTC
NA,TRBJ1-4,NA,TRBV29-1,CSIELAGANEELFF,TGCAGCATTGAGCTGGCAGGGGCTAATGAAGAACTGTTTTTT
NA,TRBJ1-1,many,TRBV6-5,CASSNLPPVVKAFF,TGTGCCAGCTCAAACCTACCGCCGGTTGTAAAAGCTTTCTTT
TRBD1,TRBJ2-7,many,TRBV10-3,CAIRRQGYEQHF,TGTGCCATCAGGAGACAGGGGTACGAGCAGCACTTC
TRBD1,TRBJ2-7,many,TRBV5-1,CASSLGPMGQGIPYEQYF,TGCGCCAGCAGCTTGGGGCCTATGGGACAGGGGATTCCCTACGAGCAGTACTTC
NA,TRBJ1-1,many,TRBV27,CASSFIGSGTEAFF,TGTGCCAGCAGTTTCATTGGGTCGGGGACTGAAGCTTTCTTT
NA,TRBJ2-7,many,TRBV12-3/TRBV12-4,CASSLVSRGGEQYF,TGTGCCAGCAGTTTGGTCTCTAGAGGAGGCGAGCAGTACTTC
NA,TRBJ2-1,few,TRBV30,CAWNTGTLHEQFF,TGTGCCTGGAACACCGGGACTTTGCATGAGCAGTTCTTC
NA,TRBJ2-2,NA,TRBV6-1,CASSEEGDGVPRVLADTGELFF,TGTGCCAGCAGTGAAGAGGGTGATGGGGTCCCAAGGGTATTAGCGGACACCGGGGAGCTGTTTTTT
NA,TRBJ2-7,many,TRBV27,CASSLSADQTYEQYF,TGTGCCAGCAGTTTGTCGGCGGATCAGACGTACGAGCAGTACTTC
NA,TRBJ2-1,few,TRBV2,CAIQRNNEQFF,TGTGCCATCCAGCGGAACAATGAGCAGTTCTTC
NA,TRBJ1-6,many,TRBV4-1,CASSQEPGDSPLHF,TGCGCCAGCAGCCAAGAACCGGGCGATTCACCCCTCCACTTT
NA,TRBJ2-7,many,TRBV7-2,CASSSFGGKAYEQYF,TGTGCCAGCAGCTCCTTCGGCGGGAAAGCCTACGAGCAGTACTTC
NA,TRBJ2-1,few,TRBV6-5,CASGQSGTYNEQFF,TGTGCCAGCGGACAGTCCGGGACCTACAATGAGCAGTTCTTC
NA,TRBJ2-1,NA,TRBV11-2,CASSNYNEQFF,TGTGCCAGCAGCAACTACAATGAGCAGTTCTTC
TRBD1,TRBJ2-5,many,TRBV10-3,CAISEGQGRETQYF,TGTGCCATCAGTGAGGGACAGGGACGAGAGACCCAGTACTTC
NA,TRBJ1-5,many,TRBV27,CASSLSGEGNQPQHF,TGTGCCAGCAGTTTATCCGGGGAGGGCAATCAGCCCCAGCATTTT
TRBD2,TRBJ2-1,NA,TRBV7-9,CASSSIEGLASYNEQFF,TGTGCCAGCAGCTCCATTGAGGGACTAGCGTCCTACAATGAGCAGTTCTTC
NA,TRBJ2-1,few,TRBV11-3,CASSLPPYNEQFF,TGTGCCAGCAGCTTACCTCCCTACAATGAGCAGTTCTTC
TRBD2,TRBJ2-3,many,TRBV30,CAWIGKRGAAGDTQYF,TGTGCCTGGATAGGGAAGCGGGGCGCCGCGGGGGATACGCAGTATTTT
NA,TRBJ2-3,many,TRBV20-1,CSATLGPDTDTQYF,TGCAGTGCAACCTTGGGGCCAGACACAGATACGCAGTATTTT
TRBD2,TRBJ2-1,many,TRBV20-1,CSATSGSYNEQFF,TGCAGTGCGACTAGCGGGAGCTACAATGAGCAGTTCTTC
NA,TRBJ2-3,many,TRBV13,CASSQSSSTDTQYF,TGTGCCAGCAGCCAATCATCTAGCACAGATACGCAGTATTTT
NA,TRBJ2-7,many,TRBV7-9,CASGEGYEQYF,TGTGCCAGTGGCGAGGGGTACGAGCAGTACTTC
TRBD2,TRBJ2-7,NA,TRBV2,CASSEDSGRFHEQYF,TGTGCCAGCAGTGAAGATAGCGGGAGGTTCCACGAGCAGTACTTC
NA,TRBJ2-3,NA,TRBV12-3/TRBV12-4,CVSTGHEGTDTQYF,TGCGTCAGCACCGGCCACGAAGGTACAGATACGCAGTATTTT
TRBD2,TRBJ2-7,NA,TRBV7-8,CASSLGLAGGEIYYEQYF,TGTGCCAGCAGCTTAGGGCTAGCGGGGGGGGAAATTTACTACGAGCAGTACTTC